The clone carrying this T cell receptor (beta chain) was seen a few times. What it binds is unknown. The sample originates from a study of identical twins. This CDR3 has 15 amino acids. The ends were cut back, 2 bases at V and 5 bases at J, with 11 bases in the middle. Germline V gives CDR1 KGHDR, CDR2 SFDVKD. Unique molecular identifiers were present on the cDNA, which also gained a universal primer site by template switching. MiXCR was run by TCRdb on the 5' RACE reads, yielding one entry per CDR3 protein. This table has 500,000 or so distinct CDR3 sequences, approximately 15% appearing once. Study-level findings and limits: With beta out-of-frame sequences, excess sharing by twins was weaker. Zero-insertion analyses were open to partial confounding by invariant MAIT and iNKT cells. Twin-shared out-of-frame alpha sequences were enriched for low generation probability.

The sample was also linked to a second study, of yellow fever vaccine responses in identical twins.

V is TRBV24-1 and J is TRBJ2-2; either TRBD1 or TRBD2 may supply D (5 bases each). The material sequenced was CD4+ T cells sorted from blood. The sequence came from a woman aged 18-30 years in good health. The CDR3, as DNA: TGTGCCACCAGTGATTCACGGGGCGCAACCGGGGAGCTGTTTTTT. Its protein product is CATSDSRGATGELFF.